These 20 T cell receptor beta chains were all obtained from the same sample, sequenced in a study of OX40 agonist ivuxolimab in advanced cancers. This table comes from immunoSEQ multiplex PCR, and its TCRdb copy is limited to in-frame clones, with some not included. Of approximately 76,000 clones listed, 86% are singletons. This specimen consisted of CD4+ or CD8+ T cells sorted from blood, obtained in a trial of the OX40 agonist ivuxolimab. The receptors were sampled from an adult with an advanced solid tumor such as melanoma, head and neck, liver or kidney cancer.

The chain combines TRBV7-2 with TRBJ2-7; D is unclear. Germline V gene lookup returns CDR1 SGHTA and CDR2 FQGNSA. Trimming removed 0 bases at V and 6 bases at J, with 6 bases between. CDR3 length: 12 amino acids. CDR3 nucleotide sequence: TGTGCCAGCAGCTTAGCGCCCATCGAGCAGTACTTC. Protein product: CASSLAPIEQYF.

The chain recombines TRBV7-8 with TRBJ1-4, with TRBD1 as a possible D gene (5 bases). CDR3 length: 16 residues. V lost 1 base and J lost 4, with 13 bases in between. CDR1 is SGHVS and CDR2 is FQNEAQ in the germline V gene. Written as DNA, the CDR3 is TGTGCCAGCAGCTTAGGAATGGGACCGCGTAATGAAAAACTGTTTTTT. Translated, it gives CASSLGMGPRNEKLFF.

The CDR3 coding sequence is TGTGCCAGCAGCTTCACGACTAGCGGACAGCAGTTCTTC. Its protein product is CASSFTTSGQQFF. This rearrangement joins TRBV7-2 to TRBJ2-1, with 9 bases that match TRBD2. Germline values: CDR1 SGHTA, CDR2 FQGNSA. The CDR3 runs to 13 residues. Losses at the gene ends were 3 bases for V and 11 bases for J; bases not matched to a gene: 5. The whole variable domain, filled in from reference TRBV7-2 and TRBJ2-1, reads GAGVSQSPSNKVTEKGKDVELRCDPISGHTALYWYRQSLGQGLEFLIYFQGNSAPDKSGLPSDRFSAERTGGSVSTLTIQRTQQEDSAVYLCASSFTTSGQQFFGPGTRLTVL.

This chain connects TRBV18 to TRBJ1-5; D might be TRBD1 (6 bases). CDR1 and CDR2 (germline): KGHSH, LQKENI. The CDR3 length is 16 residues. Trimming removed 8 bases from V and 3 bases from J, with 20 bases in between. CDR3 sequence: CASATGGAGVNQPQHF. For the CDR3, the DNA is TGTGCCAGCGCAACCGGGGGGGCGGGGGTCAATCAGCCCCAGCATTTT.

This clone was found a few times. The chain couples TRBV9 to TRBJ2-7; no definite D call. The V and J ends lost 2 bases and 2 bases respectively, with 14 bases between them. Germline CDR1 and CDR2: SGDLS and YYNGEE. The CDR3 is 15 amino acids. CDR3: CASSVPSTDPYEQYF. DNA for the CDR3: TGTGCCAGCAGCGTCCCTTCGACCGACCCCTACGAGCAGTACTTC.

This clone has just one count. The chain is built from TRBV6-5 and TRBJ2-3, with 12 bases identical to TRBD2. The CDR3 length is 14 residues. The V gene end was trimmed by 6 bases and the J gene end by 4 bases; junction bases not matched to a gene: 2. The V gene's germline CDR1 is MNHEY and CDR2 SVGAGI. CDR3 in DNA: TGTGCCAGCAGCTCTAGCGGGGGGGCAGATACGCAGTATTTT. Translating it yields CASSSSGGADTQYF.

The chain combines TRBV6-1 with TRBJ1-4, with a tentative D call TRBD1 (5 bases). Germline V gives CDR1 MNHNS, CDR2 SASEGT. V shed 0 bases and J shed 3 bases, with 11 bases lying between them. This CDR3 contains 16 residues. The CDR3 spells CASSEAITGPNEKLFF. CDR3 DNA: TGTGCCAGCAGTGAAGCTATAACAGGCCCTAATGAAAAACTGTTTTTT.

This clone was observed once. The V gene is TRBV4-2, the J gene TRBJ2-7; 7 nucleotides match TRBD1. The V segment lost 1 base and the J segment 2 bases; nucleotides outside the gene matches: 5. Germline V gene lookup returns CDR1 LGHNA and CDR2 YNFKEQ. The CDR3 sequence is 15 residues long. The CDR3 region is CASSQAGGNPYEQYF. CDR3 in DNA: TGTGCCAGCAGCCAAGCAGGGGGAAACCCCTACGAGCAGTACTTC.

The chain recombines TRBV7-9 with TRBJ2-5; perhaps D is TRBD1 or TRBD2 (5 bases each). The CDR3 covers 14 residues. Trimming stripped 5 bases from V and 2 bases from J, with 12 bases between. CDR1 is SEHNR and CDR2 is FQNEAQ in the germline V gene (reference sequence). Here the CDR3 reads CASSPGPGQETQYF. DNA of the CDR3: TGTGCCAGCAGCCCGGGACCGGGACAAGAGACCCAGTACTTC.

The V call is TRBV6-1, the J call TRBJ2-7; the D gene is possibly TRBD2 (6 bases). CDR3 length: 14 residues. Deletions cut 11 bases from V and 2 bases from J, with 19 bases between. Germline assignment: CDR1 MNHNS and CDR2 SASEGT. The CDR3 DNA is TGTGCCTGCCGGAGGGGCGTTTCTACCTACGAGCAGTACTTC. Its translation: CACRRGVSTYEQYF.

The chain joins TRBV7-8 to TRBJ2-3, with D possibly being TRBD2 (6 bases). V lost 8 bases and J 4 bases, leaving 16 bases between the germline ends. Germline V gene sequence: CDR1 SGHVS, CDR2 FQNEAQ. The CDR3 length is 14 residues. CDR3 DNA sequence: TGTGCCAGCTCCGCGACTAGTTGGGCAGATACGCAGTATTTT. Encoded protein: CASSATSWADTQYF.

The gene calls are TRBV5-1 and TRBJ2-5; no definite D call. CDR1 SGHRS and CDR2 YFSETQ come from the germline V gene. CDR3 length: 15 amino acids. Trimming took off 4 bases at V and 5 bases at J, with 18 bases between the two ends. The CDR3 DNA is TGCGCCAGCAGCCAAACCCCTACGACCCAGGAGACCCAGTACTTC. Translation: CASSQTPTTQETQYF.

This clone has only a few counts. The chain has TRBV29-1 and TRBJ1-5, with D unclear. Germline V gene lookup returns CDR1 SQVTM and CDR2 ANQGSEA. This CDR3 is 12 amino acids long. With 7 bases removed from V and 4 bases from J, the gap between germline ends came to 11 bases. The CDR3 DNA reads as TGCAGCGATAGGGCGGGGAATCAGCCCCAGCATTTT. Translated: CSDRAGNQPQHF.

The DNA of the CDR3 is TGTGCCTGGAAAGGGGATGGAAACACCATATATTTT. It is translated as CAWKGDGNTIYF. V usage is TRBV30 and J usage is TRBJ1-3, with a tentative D call TRBD1 (5 bases). CDR3 length equals 12 residues. Germline CDR1 GTSNPN, CDR2 SVGIG (reference sequence). V was trimmed by 4 bases and J by 3 bases, leaving 7 bases between them.

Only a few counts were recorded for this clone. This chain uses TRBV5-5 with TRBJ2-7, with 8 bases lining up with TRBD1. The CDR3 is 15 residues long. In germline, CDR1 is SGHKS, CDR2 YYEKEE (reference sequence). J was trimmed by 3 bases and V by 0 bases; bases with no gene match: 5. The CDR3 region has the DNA TGTGCCAGCAGCTTGGTGGGGACAGGCGTCTACGAGCAGTACTTC. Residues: CASSLVGTGVYEQYF.

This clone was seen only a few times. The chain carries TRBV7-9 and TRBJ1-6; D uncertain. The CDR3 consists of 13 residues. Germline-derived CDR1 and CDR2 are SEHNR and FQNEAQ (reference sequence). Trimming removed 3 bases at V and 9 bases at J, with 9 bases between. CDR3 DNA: TGTGCCAGCAGCTTCGACGGAACTTCACCCCTCCACTTT. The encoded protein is CASSFDGTSPLHF.

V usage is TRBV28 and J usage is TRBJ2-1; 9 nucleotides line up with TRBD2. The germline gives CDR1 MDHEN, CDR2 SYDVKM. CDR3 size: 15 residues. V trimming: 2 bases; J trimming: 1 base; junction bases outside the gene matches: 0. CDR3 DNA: TGTGCCAGCAGTTTAGCGGGAGGGTCCTACAATGAGCAGTTCTTC. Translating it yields CASSLAGGSYNEQFF.

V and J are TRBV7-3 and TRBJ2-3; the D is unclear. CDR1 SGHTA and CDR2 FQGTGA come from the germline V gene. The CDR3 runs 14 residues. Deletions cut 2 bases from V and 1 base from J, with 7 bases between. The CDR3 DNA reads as TGTGCCAGCAGCTTAGTTTCCGGCACAGATACGCAGTATTTT. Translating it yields CASSLVSGTDTQYF.

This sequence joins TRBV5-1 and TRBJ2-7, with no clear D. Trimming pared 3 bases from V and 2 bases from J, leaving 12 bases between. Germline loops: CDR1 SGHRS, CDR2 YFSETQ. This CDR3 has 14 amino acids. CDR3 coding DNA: TGCGCCAGCAGCTCTTCCCCGCTTCCCTACGAGCAGTACTTC. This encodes CASSSSPLPYEQYF.

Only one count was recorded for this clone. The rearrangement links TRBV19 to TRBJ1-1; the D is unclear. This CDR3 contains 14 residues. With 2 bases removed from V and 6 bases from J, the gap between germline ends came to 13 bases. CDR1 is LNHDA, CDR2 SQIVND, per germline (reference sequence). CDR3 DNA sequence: TGTGCCAGTAGTATAAATTTGGGTCCCGCTGAAGCTTTCTTT. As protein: CASSINLGPAEAFF.